What follows is one T cell receptor beta chain and its context. The antigen remains undetermined. TCRdb fed the reads into MiXCR, producing one record per CDR3 protein. The data hold approximately 730,000 distinct CDR3 sequences, with about 33% observed a single time. This entry comes from a study of T cell repertoires in cytomegalovirus infection. V was cut by 0 bases and J by 8 bases, with 10 bases left in between. The CDR3 has 13 residues. Germline CDR1 SGHVS, CDR2 FQNEAQ. The TCR originated in a human donor in good health (CMV status not recorded). Some clones in this sample may be carry-over from other donors' samples. The chain employs TRBV7-8 and TRBJ1-1; unclear D gene. The specimen was cultured PBMCs, collected from culture after CMV antigen stimulation. CDR3 sequence: CASSLARVYEAFF. The DNA for the CDR3 is TGTGCCAGCAGCTTAGCGCGGGTCTACGAAGCTTTCTTT.